The source of this TCR beta chain is a study of blood T cells in healthy people across ages. Germline V gives CDR1 MNHEY, CDR2 SMNVEV (reference sequence). There are 15 residues in the CDR3. The V gene lost 2 bases and the J gene lost 1 base, with 11 bases spanning the gap. The table lists this clonotype with a few counts. Its antigen is undetermined. Each sample provided at least 5.5 micrograms of extracted total RNA. Study-wide points: There was a strong correlation between TCR beta diversity and naive T cell percentage.

Sample-barcoded 5' priming and a J-beta primer mix drove a second PCR of about 7 to 11 cycles. Sequencing of every sample gave 3 million or more CDR3-containing paired-end reads. TCRdb independently ran MiXCR on the 5' RACE reads; one entry per CDR3 protein. Of around 990,000 distinct CDR3 sequences listed, more than 30% are singletons. The sample taken for sequencing was blood. This sequence originates from a man aged 18 to 29 in good health. V is TRBV27 and J is TRBJ1-1; D might be TRBD1 (5 bases). CDR3 protein: CASSLIRGPNTEAFF. CDR3 bases: TGTGCCAGCAGTTTAATCCGGGGACCGAACACTGAAGCTTTCTTT.